Below, 3 T cell receptor beta chains from the same sample are listed, as sequenced in a study of T-cell reconstitution after alpha-beta-depleted transplantation in children. TCRbeta library preparation incorporated unique molecular identifiers. MiXCR, applied by TCRdb to the PCR reads, yields one record per CDR3 protein. Seen here are fewer than 1 million distinct CDR3 sequences, 16% observed once, and the top ten hold just under 5%. This specimen consisted of PBMCs, mostly from graft donor cells, obtained 360 days after TCRalphabeta/CD19-depleted stem cell transplant. These receptors were taken from a male patient aged 10-17 years who had a stem cell transplant for acute lymphoblastic leukemia, so the T cells may come from the graft donor.

The chain is built from TRBV12-3 or TRBV12-4 and TRBJ2-1; unclear D gene. This CDR3 contains 14 residues. The germline V and J ends were trimmed by 1 base and 4 bases, with 8 bases remaining between them. The CDR3 sequence: CASSLGSEYNEQFF. The CDR3 DNA reads TGTGCCAGCAGTTTAGGTTCAGAGTACAATGAGCAGTTCTTC.

This clonotype has a handful of counts. The chain combines TRBV23-1 with TRBJ2-1; D gene unclear. TRBV23-1 is known as an ORF, though its function is uncertain. This CDR3 comprises 17 residues. Trimming cost V 5 bases and J 0 bases, with 17 bases left between them. The DNA of the CDR3 is TGCGCCAGCAGTTCCCGGTTGCACTTTCGCTCCTACAATGAGCAGTTCTTC. Residues: CASSSRLHFRSYNEQFF.

At least ten counts were recorded for this clonotype. V and J are TRBV14 and TRBJ1-2; unclear D gene. Germline lookup yields CDR1 SGHDN and CDR2 FVKESK. The CDR3 loop spans 14 amino acids. V lost 4 bases, J lost 2 bases, and 11 bases lay in between. In DNA, the CDR3 is TGTGCCAGCAGCCGTTCGTCCGGGAACTATGGCTACACCTTC. Translating it yields CASSRSSGNYGYTF.